This T cell receptor (beta chain) was observed in a study of identical twins. General study points: Invariant MAIT and iNKT cells could partly confound zero-insertion analyses. Out-of-frame alpha sequences shared between twins exhibited an excess of low generation probability.

The CDR3 extends over 15 amino acids. V dropped 1 base and J dropped 2 bases, with 13 bases sitting between them. Germline CDR1 DFQATT, CDR2 SNEGSKA (reference sequence). Template switching created a universal primer site, and the cDNA included unique molecular identifiers. In TCRdb, the 5' RACE reads were re-called with MiXCR into one record per CDR3 protein. Of more than 250,000 distinct CDR3 sequences in the sample, around 8.8% were seen once. Comments on this clonotype: As yet, its antigen is unknown.

The data also belong to a second study, concerning yellow fever vaccine responses in identical twins.

The chain combines TRBV20-1 with TRBJ2-3; D gene unclear. The clonotype comes from a woman aged 18-35 years in good health. The sequenced sample was memory (CD45RO+) T cells sorted from blood. This chain's CDR3 is CSARVSAEITDTQYF. The CDR3 coding sequence is TGCAGTGCTAGAGTCTCGGCGGAAATCACAGATACGCAGTATTTT.